The entry below gives a single TCR beta chain sequence along with its context. Its antigen is unknown. Sequenced by immunoSEQ multiplex PCR; TCRdb stores in-frame clones only, minus some. The table lists 2 million to 2.5 million clones, just under 95% of them singletons. Naive CD8 isolation took CD45RO-negative cells positively selected for CCR7 and excluded terminally differentiated effector memory CD45RA+ cells. These data come from a study of shared clonotypes between healthy human individuals. On the study more broadly: For every donor, three CD4 naive, three CD4 memory, two CD8 naive and one CD8 memory plates were used. Study-wide points: Although depth was large, rarefaction showed that sequencing of the sorted subsets was incomplete.

The CDR3 is made up of 16 amino acids. The V and J ends lost 3 bases and 6 bases, in that order; junction bases with no gene match: 9. The germline CDR1 and CDR2 sequences are MNHNS and SASEGT. Sequencing was done on a sample of naive CD8+ T cells sorted from blood. V gene TRBV6-1 combines with J gene TRBJ2-1; 9 positions match TRBD2. This clonotype was obtained from a man aged 18 to 29 in good health. The CDR3 sequence: CASSDPAGGRGNEQFF. The CDR3 coding sequence is TGTGCCAGCAGTGACCCCGCGGGGGGGCGAGGCAATGAGCAGTTCTTC.